These 18 T cell receptor beta chains originate from one sample sequenced in a study of lymphopenia after photon versus proton radiotherapy. The repertoire was sequenced with immunoSEQ multiplex PCR; TCRdb's copy has only in-frame clones and lacks some. Seen here are some 42,000 clones, about 80% observed once, and the top ten hold around a quarter. The sequenced sample was peripheral blood, obtained from a patient treated with proton-based radiotherapy. These receptor sequences come from a woman between 70 and 85 years old with pancreatic cancer.

CDR3 bases: TGTGCCTGGACGGAGGAGGAAAAACTGTTTTTT. Its protein is CAWTEEEKLFF. The chain carries TRBV30 and TRBJ1-4; D gene unclear. The CDR3 is 11 amino acids. CDR1 GTSNPN and CDR2 SVGIG come from the germline V gene (reference sequence). Trimming shortened V by 4 bases and J by 8 bases, and 8 bases separated the two germline ends.

J is TRBJ1-5 and V is TRBV28; D is unclear. This CDR3 is 16 amino acids long. Per germline, CDR1 MDHEN and CDR2 SYDVKM. V was shortened by 1 base and J by 4 bases, with 14 bases between the two germline ends. The CDR3 DNA sequence: TGTGCCAGCAGTTTATTCGGCACCCGAGGGAATCAGCCCCAGCATTTT. This sequence encodes CASSLFGTRGNQPQHF. The whole variable domain, filled in from reference TRBV28 and TRBJ1-5, reads DVKVTQSSRYLVKRTGEKVFLECVQDMDHENMFWYRQDPGLGLRLIYFSYDVKMKEKGDIPEGYSVSREKKERFSLILESASTNQTSMYLCASSLFGTRGNQPQHFGDGTRLSIL.

The chain recombines TRBV11-1 with TRBJ1-1; the D is unclear. This CDR3 spans 14 amino acids. Trimming removed 3 bases from V and 1 base from J, with 9 bases in between. Germline V gives CDR1 SGHAT, CDR2 FQDESV (reference sequence). CDR3 sequence: CASSLQVSNTEAFF. The CDR3 DNA follows: TGTGCCAGCAGCTTGCAAGTTTCGAACACTGAAGCTTTCTTT.

The chain combines TRBV19 with TRBJ2-1; TRBD2 matches at 8 bases. This CDR3 contains 15 residues. Germline V CDR1 and CDR2: LNHDA, SQIVND (reference sequence). The V gene end was trimmed by 1 base and the J gene end by 6 bases; junction bases not matched to a gene: 5. The CDR3 region has the DNA TGTGCCAGTAGTATAGCCGGGACTAGTGTCAATGAGCAGTTCTTC. Amino acids: CASSIAGTSVNEQFF.

The V call is TRBV28, the J call TRBJ1-1; D is ambiguous. V gave up 4 bases and J gave up 3 bases, with 3 bases separating them. The V gene's germline CDR1 is MDHEN and CDR2 SYDVKM. The CDR3 sequence is 11 residues long. The DNA for the CDR3 is TGTGCCAGCAGTTACTACACTGAAGCTTTCTTT. Translated: CASSYYTEAFF.

This chain links TRBV28 with TRBJ2-2; 12 nucleotides align to TRBD2. The germline CDR1 and CDR2 sequences are MDHEN and SYDVKM. The CDR3 has 14 residues. The ends lost 8 bases at V and 10 bases at J; junction bases unmatched: 8. The CDR3 DNA reads as TGTGCCAGCGGCCGACTAGCGGGAGTCCTGGAGCTGTTTTTT. Protein sequence: CASGRLAGVLELFF.

J is TRBJ2-7 and V is TRBV5-6; maybe TRBD1 (5 bases). The CDR3 is 13 amino acids. V gave up 0 bases and J gave up 4 bases, with 8 bases separating them. CDR1 is SGHDT, CDR2 YYEEEE, per germline. The CDR3 coding sequence is TGTGCCAGCAGCTTGGCGGCAGGGTACGAGCAGTACTTC. It is translated as CASSLAAGYEQYF.

The V gene is TRBV6-1, the J gene TRBJ1-4; D is unclear. V was cut by 8 bases and J by 4 bases, with 8 bases left in between. Germline V lookup: CDR1 MNHNS, CDR2 SASEGT. CDR3 size: 12 residues. The CDR3 region is CASRVGNEKLFF. CDR3 DNA: TGTGCCAGCCGCGTGGGTAATGAAAAACTGTTTTTT.

This chain joins TRBV4-2 and TRBJ1-2, with TRBD1 matching 9 bases. The germline gives CDR1 LGHNA, CDR2 YNFKEQ. The trim removed 11 bases at V and 7 bases at J, leaving 14 bases unmatched. The CDR3 length is 14 residues. The CDR3 is CAPSRRDREAGYTF. The CDR3 bases are TGTGCCCCTTCCCGAAGGGACAGGGAGGCTGGCTACACCTTC.

This clone was recorded once. The chain joins TRBV5-1 to TRBJ1-4; D is unclear. The CDR3 sequence is 14 residues long. V was cut by 1 base and J by 1 base, with 5 bases left in between. Germline values: CDR1 SGHRS, CDR2 YFSETQ. In DNA, the CDR3 is TGCGCCAGCAGCTTGACGGGAACTAATGAAAAACTGTTTTTT. Protein product: CASSLTGTNEKLFF. The variable domain in full, completed from reference TRBV5-1 and TRBJ1-4, reads KAGVTQTPRYLIKTRGQQVTLSCSPISGHRSVSWYQQTPGQGLQFLFEYFSETQRNKGNFPGRFSGRQFSNSRSEMNVSTLELGDSALYLCASSLTGTNEKLFFGSGTQLSVL.

This chain uses TRBV28 with TRBJ1-2, with TRBD1 matching over 7 bases. Germline V CDR1 and CDR2: MDHEN, SYDVKM. V shed 5 bases and J 2 bases; nucleotides not matched to a gene: 2. The CDR3 consists of 13 residues. The CDR3 DNA reads as TGTGCCAGCAGTCCGGACAGGAACTATGGCTACACCTTC. Translation gives CASSPDRNYGYTF.

This chain uses TRBV30 with TRBJ2-3; D unclear. CDR3 length equals 11 residues. V was shortened by 4 bases and J by 5 bases, with 7 bases between the two germline ends. Germline V gene sequence: CDR1 GTSNPN, CDR2 SVGIG (reference sequence). The CDR3 bases are TGTGCCTGGAAGGTAGTAGATACGCAGTATTTT. Amino acid sequence: CAWKVVDTQYF.

V is TRBV5-1 and J is TRBJ2-7; the match to TRBD2 covers 8 bases. CDR1 SGHRS and CDR2 YFSETQ come from the germline V gene. This CDR3 is 14 amino acids long. V lost 4 bases to trimming and J lost 1 base; unmatched junction nucleotides: 4. The CDR3 loop is CASSLAGPSYEQYF. The DNA for the CDR3 is TGCGCCAGCAGCCTAGCGGGCCCGTCCTACGAGCAGTACTTC. Full variable domain (remainder filled in from reference TRBV5-1 and TRBJ2-7): KAGVTQTPRYLIKTRGQQVTLSCSPISGHRSVSWYQQTPGQGLQFLFEYFSETQRNKGNFPGRFSGRQFSNSRSEMNVSTLELGDSALYLCASSLAGPSYEQYFGPGTRLTVT.

This rearrangement joins TRBV5-4 to TRBJ2-5; D is ambiguous. Germline CDR1 is SGHNT and CDR2 is YYREEE (reference sequence). The CDR3 is made up of 14 amino acids. V gave up 7 bases and J gave up 5 bases, with 18 bases separating them. The CDR3 reads CASAMGSGMETQYF. The CDR3 region has the DNA TGTGCCAGCGCTATGGGAAGTGGAATGGAGACCCAGTACTTC.

This chain joins TRBV5-1 and TRBJ2-3, with 10 bases aligning to TRBD2. Losses at the gene ends were 5 bases for V and 0 bases for J; bases not matched to a gene: 3. Germline values: CDR1 SGHRS, CDR2 YFSETQ. The CDR3 length is 15 residues. CDR3 DNA: TGCGCCAGCAGAGGGACTAGCGTGAGCACAGATACGCAGTATTTT. Its protein product is CASRGTSVSTDTQYF.

This chain joins TRBV19 and TRBJ1-2; 8 nucleotides line up with TRBD1. This CDR3 contains 15 residues. V shed 5 bases and J 3 bases; nucleotides not matched to a gene: 8. Per the germline V gene, CDR1 is LNHDA and CDR2 is SQIVND (reference sequence). CDR3 region: CASSFPSQGDYGYTF. The CDR3 nucleotides read TGTGCCAGTAGTTTCCCTTCACAGGGGGACTATGGCTACACCTTC.

This clone was picked up a small number of times. The genes are TRBV27 and TRBJ2-7, with 10 nucleotides matching TRBD2. Germline trimming cut 0 bases from V and 0 bases from J; bases unmatched to any gene: 5. The CDR3 contains 17 residues. Germline CDR1 reads MNHEY; CDR2 reads SMNVEV (reference sequence). The CDR3 DNA is TGTGCCAGCAGTTTATCTAGCGGGAGGCAGAGCTCCTACGAGCAGTACTTC. This translates into CASSLSSGRQSSYEQYF.

The chain recombines TRBV4-1 with TRBJ1-1; D uncertain. Between the trimmed V and J ends, which lost 0 bases and 2 bases, there was a span of 4 bases. The germline gives CDR1 MGHRA, CDR2 YSYEKL. The CDR3 runs 13 residues. The CDR3 loop reads CASSQDGNTEAFF. In nucleotides, the CDR3 is TGCGCCAGCAGCCAAGATGGAAACACTGAAGCTTTCTTT.